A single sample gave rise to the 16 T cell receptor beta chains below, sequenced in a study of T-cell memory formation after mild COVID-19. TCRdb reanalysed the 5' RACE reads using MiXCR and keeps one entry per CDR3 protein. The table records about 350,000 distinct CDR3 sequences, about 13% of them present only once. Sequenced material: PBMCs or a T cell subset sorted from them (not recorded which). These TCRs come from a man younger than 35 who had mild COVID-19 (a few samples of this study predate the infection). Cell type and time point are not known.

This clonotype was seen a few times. CDR3 residues: CASSLLAGRPTDTQYF. The DNA for the CDR3 is TGTGCCAGCAGCTTACTAGCGGGGCGCCCCACAGATACGCAGTATTTT. The chain joins TRBV7-8 to TRBJ2-3, with TRBD2 identical over 9 bases. Germline V gene lookup returns CDR1 SGHVS and CDR2 FQNEAQ. The V segment lost 2 bases and the J segment 2 bases; nucleotides outside the gene matches: 5. The CDR3 covers 16 residues.

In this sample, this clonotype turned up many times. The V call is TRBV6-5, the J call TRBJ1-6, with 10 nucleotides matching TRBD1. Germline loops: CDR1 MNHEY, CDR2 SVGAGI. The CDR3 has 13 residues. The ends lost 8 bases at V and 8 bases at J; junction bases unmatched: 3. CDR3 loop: CASWDRGYSPLHF. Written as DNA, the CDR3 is TGTGCCAGCTGGGACAGGGGTTATTCACCCCTCCACTTT.

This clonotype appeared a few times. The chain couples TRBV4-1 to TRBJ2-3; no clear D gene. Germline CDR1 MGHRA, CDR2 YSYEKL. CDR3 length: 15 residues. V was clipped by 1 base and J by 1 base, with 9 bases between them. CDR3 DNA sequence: TGCGCCAGCAGCCAAGTTCGGCCCCGCACAGATACGCAGTATTTT. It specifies CASSQVRPRTDTQYF.

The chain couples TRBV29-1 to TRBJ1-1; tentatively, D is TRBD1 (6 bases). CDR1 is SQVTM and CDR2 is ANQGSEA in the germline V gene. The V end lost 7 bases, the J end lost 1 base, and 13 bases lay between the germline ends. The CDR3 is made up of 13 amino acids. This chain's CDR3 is CSGREQGNTEAFF. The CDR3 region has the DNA TGCAGCGGTAGGGAACAGGGGAACACTGAAGCTTTCTTT. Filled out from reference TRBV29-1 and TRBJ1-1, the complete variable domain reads SAVISQKPSRDICQRGTSLTIQCQVDSQVTMMFWYRQQPGQSLTLIATANQGSEATYESGFVIDKFPISRPNLTFSTLTVSNMSPEDSSIYLCSGREQGNTEAFFGQGTRLTVV.

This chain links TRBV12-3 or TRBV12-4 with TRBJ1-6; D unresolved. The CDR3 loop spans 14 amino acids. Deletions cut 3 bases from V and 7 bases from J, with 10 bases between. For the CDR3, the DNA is TGTGCCAGCAGTTTTTGGGGAGAAAATTCACCCCTCCACTTT. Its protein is CASSFWGENSPLHF.

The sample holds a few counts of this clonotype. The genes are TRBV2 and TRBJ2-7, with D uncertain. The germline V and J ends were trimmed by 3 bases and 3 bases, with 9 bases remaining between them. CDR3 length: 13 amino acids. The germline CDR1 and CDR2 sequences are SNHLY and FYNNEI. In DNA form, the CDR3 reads TGTGCCAGCAGTGAGACATCCGACTACGAGCAGTACTTC. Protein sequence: CASSETSDYEQYF.

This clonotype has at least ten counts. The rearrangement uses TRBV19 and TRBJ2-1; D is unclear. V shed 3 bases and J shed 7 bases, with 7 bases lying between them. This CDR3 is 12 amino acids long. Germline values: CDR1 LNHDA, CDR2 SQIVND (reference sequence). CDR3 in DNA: TGTGCCAGTAGTATTCCCCCGAATGAGCAGTTCTTC. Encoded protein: CASSIPPNEQFF. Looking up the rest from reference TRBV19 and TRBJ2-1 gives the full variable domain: DGGITQSPKYLFRKEGQNVTLSCEQNLNHDAMYWYRQDPGQGLRLIYYSQIVNDFQKGDIAEGYSVSREKKESFPLTVTSAQKNPTAFYLCASSIPPNEQFFGPGTRLTVL.

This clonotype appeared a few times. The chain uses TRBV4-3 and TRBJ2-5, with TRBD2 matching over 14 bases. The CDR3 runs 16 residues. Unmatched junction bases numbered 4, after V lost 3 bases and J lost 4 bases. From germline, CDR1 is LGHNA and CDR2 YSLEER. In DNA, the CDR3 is TGCGCCAGCAGCCACACCGGACTAGCGGGGGGAGAGACCCAGTACTTC. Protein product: CASSHTGLAGGETQYF.

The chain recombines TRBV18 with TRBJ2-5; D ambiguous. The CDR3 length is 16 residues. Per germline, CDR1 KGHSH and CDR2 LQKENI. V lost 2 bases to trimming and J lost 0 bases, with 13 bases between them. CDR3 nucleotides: TGTGCCAGCTCACCAATCGCCACACAAAACCAAGAGACCCAGTACTTC. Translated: CASSPIATQNQETQYF.

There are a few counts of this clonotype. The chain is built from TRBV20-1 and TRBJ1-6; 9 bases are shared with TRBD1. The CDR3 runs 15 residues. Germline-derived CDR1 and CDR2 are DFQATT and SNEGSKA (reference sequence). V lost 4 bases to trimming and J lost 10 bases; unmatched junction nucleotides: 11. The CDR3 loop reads CSATTAGTGRSPLHF. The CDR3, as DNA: TGCAGTGCTACTACAGCCGGGACAGGGCGCTCACCCCTCCACTTT.

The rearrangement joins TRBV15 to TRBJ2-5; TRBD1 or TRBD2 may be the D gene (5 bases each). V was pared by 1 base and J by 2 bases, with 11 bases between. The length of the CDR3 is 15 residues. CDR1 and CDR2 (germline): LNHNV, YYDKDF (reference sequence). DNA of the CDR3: TGTGCCACCAGCAGAGGGACCGGGGCACAAGAGACCCAGTACTTC. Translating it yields CATSRGTGAQETQYF.

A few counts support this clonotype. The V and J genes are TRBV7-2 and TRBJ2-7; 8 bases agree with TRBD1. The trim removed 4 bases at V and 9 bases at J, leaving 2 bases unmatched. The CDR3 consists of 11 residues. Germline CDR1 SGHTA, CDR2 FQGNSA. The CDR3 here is CASSSTGAQYF. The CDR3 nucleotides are TGTGCCAGCAGCTCGACAGGGGCGCAGTACTTC.

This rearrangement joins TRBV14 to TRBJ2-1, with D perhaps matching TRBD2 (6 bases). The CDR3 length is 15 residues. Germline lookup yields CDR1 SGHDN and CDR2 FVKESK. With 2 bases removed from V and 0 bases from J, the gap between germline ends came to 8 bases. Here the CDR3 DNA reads TGTGCCAGCAGCCAACTCGGGAGCTCCTACAATGAGCAGTTCTTC. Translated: CASSQLGSSYNEQFF.

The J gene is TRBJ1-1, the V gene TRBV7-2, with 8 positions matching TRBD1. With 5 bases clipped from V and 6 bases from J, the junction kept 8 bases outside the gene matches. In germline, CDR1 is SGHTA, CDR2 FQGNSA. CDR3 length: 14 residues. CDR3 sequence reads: CASSPQGEVPEAFF. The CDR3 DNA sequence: TGTGCCAGCAGCCCACAGGGGGAGGTCCCTGAAGCTTTCTTT.

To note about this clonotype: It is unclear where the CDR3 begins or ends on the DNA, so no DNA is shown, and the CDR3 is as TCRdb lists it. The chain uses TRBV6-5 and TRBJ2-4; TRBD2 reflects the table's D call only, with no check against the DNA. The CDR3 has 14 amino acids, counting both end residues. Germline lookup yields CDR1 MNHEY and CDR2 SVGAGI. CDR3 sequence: CASSSSRGLNIQYF.

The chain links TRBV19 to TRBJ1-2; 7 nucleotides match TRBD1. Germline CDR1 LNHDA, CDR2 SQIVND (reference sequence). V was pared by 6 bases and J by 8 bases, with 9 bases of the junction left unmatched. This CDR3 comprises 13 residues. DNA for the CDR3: TGTGCCAGTAGGACAGAACCCAGGGGGGGCTACACCTTC. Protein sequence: CASRTEPRGGYTF. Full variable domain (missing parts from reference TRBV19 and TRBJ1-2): DGGITQSPKYLFRKEGQNVTLSCEQNLNHDAMYWYRQDPGQGLRLIYYSQIVNDFQKGDIAEGYSVSREKKESFPLTVTSAQKNPTAFYLCASRTEPRGGYTFGSGTRLTVV.